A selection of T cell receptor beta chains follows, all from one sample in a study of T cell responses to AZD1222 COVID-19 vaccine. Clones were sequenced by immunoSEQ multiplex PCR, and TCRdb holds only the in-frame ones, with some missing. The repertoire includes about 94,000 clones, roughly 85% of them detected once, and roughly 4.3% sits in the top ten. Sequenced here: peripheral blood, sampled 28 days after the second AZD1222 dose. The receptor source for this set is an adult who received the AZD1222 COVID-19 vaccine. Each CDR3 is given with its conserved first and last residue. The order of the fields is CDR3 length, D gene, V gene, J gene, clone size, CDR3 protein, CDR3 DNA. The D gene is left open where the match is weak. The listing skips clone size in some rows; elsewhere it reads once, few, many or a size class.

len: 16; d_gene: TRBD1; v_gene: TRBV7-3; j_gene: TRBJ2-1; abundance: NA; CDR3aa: CASSFTHGQGATEQFF; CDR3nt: TGTGCCAGCAGCTTTACCCACGGACAGGGGGCTACTGAGCAGTTCTTC
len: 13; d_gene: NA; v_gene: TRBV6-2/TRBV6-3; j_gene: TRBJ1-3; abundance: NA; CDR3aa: CASSRQWRGTIYF; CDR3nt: TGTGCCAGCAGCAGACAGTGGCGTGGCACCATATATTTT
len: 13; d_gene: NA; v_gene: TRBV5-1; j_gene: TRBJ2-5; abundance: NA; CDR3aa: CASSLGSQETQYF; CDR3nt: TGCGCCAGCAGCTTGGGGAGCCAAGAGACCCAGTACTTC
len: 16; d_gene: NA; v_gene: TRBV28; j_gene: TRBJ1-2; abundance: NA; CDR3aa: CASSQRTPGARYGYTF; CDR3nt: TGTGCCAGCAGCCAAAGGACTCCGGGGGCTCGGTATGGCTACACCTTC
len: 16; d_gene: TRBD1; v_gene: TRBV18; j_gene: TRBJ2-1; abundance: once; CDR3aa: CASSPPDRGEYNEQFF; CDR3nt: TGTGCCAGCTCACCACCGGACAGGGGGGAGTACAATGAGCAGTTCTTC
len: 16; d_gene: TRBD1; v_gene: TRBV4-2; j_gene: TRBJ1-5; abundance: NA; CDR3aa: CASSQEGQGAYQPQHF; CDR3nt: TGTGCCAGCAGCCAAGAGGGACAGGGGGCCTATCAGCCCCAGCATTTT
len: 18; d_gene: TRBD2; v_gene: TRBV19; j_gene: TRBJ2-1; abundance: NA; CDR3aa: CASSIFTGGTSGISEQFF; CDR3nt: TGTGCCAGTAGTATCTTTACGGGGGGGACTAGCGGGATATCTGAGCAGTTCTTC
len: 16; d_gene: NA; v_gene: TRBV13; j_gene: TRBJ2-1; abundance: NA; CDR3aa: CASSLYDGSSYNEQFF; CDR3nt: TGTGCCAGCAGCTTATACGACGGAAGTTCCTACAATGAGCAGTTCTTC
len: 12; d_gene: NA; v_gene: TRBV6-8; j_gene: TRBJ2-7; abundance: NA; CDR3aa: CASSKGLGEQYF; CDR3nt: TGTGCCAGCAGTAAGGGGTTGGGCGAGCAGTACTTC
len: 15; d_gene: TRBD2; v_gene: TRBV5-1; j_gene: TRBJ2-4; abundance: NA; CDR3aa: CASSLSGTSGNIQYF; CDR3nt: TGCGCCAGCAGCTTATCCGGGACTAGCGGGAACATTCAGTACTTC
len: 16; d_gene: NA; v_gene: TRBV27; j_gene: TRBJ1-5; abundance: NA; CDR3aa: CASSSHPGRMVQPQHF; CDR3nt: TGTGCCAGCAGTTCCCACCCCGGAAGAATGGTGCAGCCCCAGCATTTT
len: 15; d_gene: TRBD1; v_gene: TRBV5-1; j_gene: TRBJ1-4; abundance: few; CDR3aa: CASSSTGGVHEKLFF; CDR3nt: TGCGCCAGCAGCTCCACAGGGGGCGTACATGAAAAACTGTTTTTT
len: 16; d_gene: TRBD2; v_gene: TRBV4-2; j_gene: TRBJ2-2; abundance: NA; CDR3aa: CASSELAGGHTGELFF; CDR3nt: TGTGCCAGCAGCGAACTAGCGGGGGGGCACACCGGGGAGCTGTTTTTT
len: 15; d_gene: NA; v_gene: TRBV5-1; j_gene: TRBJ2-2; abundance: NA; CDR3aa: CASSRDPVGTGELFF; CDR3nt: TGCGCCAGCAGCCGAGACCCCGTCGGGACCGGGGAGCTGTTTTTT
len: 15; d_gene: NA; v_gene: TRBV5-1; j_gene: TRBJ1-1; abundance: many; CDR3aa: CASSFRGNMNTEAFF; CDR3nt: TGCGCCAGCAGCTTTCGCGGCAACATGAACACTGAAGCTTTCTTT
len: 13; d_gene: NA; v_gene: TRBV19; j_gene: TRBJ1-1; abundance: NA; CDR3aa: CASTTGTPREAFF; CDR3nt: TGTGCCAGTACCACAGGAACCCCGAGGGAAGCTTTCTTT
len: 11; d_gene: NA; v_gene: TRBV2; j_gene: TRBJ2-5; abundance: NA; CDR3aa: CASSEGETQYF; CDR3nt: TGTGCCAGCAGTGAGGGGGAGACCCAGTACTTC
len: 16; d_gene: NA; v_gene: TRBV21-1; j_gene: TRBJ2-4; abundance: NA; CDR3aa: CASSKMPQFIKNIQYF; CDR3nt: TGTGCCAGCAGCAAAATGCCCCAGTTCATCAAAAACATTCAGTACTTC
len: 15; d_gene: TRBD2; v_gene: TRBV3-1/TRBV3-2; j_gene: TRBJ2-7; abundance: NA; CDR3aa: CASSSVAGALAGQYF; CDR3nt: TGTGCCAGCAGCTCCGTAGCGGGGGCCCTCGCCGGGCAGTACTTC
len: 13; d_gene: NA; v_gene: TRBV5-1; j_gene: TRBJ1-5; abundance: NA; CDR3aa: CASSPRGEQPQHF; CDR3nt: TGCGCCAGCAGCCCACGGGGGGAACAGCCCCAGCATTTT
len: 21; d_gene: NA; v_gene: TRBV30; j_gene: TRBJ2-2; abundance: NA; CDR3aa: CAWSAFRGFISGAQGSGELFF; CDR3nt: TGTGCCTGGAGTGCTTTCCGGGGATTCATTTCCGGGGCCCAGGGATCCGGGGAGCTGTTTTTT
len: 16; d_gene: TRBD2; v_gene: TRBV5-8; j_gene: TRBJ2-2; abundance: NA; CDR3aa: CASSTRSGTNTGELFF; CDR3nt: TGTGCCAGCAGCACCCGTAGCGGGACGAACACCGGGGAGCTGTTTTTT
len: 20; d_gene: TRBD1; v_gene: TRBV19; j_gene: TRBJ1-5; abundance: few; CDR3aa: CASSPSPPGQAVRSNQPQHF; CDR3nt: TGTGCCAGTAGTCCCTCACCCCCGGGACAGGCGGTTCGTAGCAATCAGCCCCAGCATTTT
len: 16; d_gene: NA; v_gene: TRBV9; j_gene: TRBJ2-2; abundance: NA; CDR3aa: CASSVTGRAETGELFF; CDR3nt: TGTGCCAGCAGCGTGACCGGGAGAGCGGAAACCGGGGAGCTGTTTTTT
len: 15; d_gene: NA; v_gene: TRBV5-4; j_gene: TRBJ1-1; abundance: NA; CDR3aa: CASSLGASSNAEAFF; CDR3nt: TGTGCCAGCAGCTTGGGGGCATCGTCGAACGCTGAAGCTTTCTTT
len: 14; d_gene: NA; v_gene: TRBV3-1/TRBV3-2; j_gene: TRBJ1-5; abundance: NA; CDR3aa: CASSQVGINQPQHF; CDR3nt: TGTGCCAGCAGCCAAGTCGGGATTAATCAGCCCCAGCATTTT
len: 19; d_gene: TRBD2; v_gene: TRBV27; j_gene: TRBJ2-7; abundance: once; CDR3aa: CASRGGRSGLAGARDEQYF; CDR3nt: TGTGCCAGCAGGGGTGGACGATCTGGACTAGCGGGAGCACGGGACGAGCAGTACTTC
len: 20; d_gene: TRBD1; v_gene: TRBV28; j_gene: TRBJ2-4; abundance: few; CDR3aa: CASSSLLQGSSPSGKNIQYF; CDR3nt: TGTGCCAGCAGTTCCCTCCTACAGGGGTCTAGCCCCTCTGGGAAAAACATTCAGTACTTC
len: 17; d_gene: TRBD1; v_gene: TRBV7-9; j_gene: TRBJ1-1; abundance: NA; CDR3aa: CASSFLPGTGMNTEAFF; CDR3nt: TGTGCCAGCAGCTTTTTACCCGGGACAGGTATGAACACTGAAGCTTTCTTT
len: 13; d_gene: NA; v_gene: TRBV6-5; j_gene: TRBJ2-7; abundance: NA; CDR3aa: CASREDLQYEQYF; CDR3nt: TGTGCCAGCAGAGAGGACTTACAATACGAGCAGTACTTC
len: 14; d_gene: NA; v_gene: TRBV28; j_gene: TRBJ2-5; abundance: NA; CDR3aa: CASSLGYPQETQYF; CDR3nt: TGTGCCAGCAGTCTAGGGTATCCCCAAGAGACCCAGTACTTC
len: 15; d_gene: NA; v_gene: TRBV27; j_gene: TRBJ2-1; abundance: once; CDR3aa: CASTLTGRSYNEQFF; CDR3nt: TGTGCCAGCACCCTTACCGGCCGATCCTACAATGAGCAGTTCTTC
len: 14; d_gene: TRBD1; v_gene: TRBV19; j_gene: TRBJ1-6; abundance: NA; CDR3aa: CASRLRDSRTPLHF; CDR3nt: TGTGCCAGTAGACTCCGGGACAGCCGAACACCCCTCCACTTT
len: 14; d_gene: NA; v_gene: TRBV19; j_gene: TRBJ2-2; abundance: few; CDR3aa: CASSQVGRTGELFF; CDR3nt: TGTGCCAGTAGTCAGGTCGGGCGGACCGGGGAGCTGTTTTTT
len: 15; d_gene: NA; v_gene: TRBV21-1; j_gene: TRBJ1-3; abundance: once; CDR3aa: CASSKGPRDRNTIYF; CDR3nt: TGTGCCAGCAGCAAAGGGCCCCGTGATAGAAACACCATATATTTT
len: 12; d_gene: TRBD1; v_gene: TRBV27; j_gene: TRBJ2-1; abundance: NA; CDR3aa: CATRTGSNEQFF; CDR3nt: TGTGCCACCAGGACAGGGAGCAATGAGCAGTTCTTC
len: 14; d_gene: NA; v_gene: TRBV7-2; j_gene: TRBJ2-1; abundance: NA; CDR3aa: CASSLDSAAGEQFF; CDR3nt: TGTGCCAGCAGCTTAGATTCCGCGGCAGGTGAGCAGTTCTTC
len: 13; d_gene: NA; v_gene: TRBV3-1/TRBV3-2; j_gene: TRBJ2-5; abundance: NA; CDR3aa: CASSQRDSPTQYF; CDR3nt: TGTGCCAGCAGCCAACGGGACTCCCCTACCCAGTACTTC
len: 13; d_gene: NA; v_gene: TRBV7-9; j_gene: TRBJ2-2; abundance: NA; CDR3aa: CASSITATGELFF; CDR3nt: TGTGCCAGCAGCATAACTGCCACCGGGGAGCTGTTTTTT
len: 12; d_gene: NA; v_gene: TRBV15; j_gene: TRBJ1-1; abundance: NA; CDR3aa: CATSRGGTFPLF; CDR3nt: TGTGCCACCAGCAGAGGCGGGACCTTCCCCCTCTTT
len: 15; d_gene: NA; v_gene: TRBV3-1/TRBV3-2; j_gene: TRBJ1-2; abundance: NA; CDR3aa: CASSQGGWQYYGYTF; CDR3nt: TGTGCCAGCAGCCAAGGAGGGTGGCAGTACTATGGCTACACCTTC
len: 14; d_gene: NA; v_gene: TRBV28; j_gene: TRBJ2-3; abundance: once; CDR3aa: CASILGGDTDTQYF; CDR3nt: TGTGCCAGCATTTTAGGGGGGGACACAGATACGCAGTATTTT
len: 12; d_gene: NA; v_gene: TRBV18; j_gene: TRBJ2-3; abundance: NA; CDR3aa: CASSPPSYTQYF; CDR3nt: TGTGCCAGCTCACCACCATCCTATACGCAGTATTTT
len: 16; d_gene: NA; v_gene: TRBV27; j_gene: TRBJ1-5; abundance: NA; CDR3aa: CASSLSEGDGNQPQHF; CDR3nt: TGTGCCAGCAGTTTATCTGAAGGAGACGGCAATCAGCCCCAGCATTTT
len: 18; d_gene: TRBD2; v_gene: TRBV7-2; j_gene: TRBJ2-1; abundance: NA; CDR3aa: CASRGTSGRSSSYNEQFF; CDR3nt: TGTGCCAGCAGAGGGACTAGCGGGCGGTCCTCCTCCTACAATGAGCAGTTCTTC
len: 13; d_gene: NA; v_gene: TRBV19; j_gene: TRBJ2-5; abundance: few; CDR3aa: CASSDKVGWTQYF; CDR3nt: TGTGCCAGCTCCGACAAGGTGGGGTGGACCCAGTACTTC
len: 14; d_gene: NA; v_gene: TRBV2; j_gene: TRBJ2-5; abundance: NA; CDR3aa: CASSLAEGGETQYF; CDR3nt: TGTGCCAGCAGCCTAGCGGAGGGGGGTGAGACCCAGTACTTC
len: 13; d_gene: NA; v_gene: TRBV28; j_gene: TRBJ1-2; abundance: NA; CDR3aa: CASSFQGNYGYTF; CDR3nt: TGTGCCAGCAGTTTTCAGGGTAACTATGGCTACACCTTC
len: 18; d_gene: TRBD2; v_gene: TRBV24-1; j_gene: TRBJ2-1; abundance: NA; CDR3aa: CATSDLQAPSGRNNEQFF; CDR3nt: TGTGCCACCAGTGATTTGCAGGCCCCTAGCGGGAGGAACAATGAGCAGTTCTTC
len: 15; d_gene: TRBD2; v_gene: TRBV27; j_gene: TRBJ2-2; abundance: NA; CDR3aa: CASSLGSGRPSELFF; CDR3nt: TGTGCCAGCAGTTTAGGCAGCGGGAGGCCTAGTGAGCTGTTTTTT
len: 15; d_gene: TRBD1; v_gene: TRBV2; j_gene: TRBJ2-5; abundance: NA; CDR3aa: CASSSPGQGVETQYF; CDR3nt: TGTGCCAGCAGTTCCCCGGGACAGGGAGTAGAGACCCAGTACTTC
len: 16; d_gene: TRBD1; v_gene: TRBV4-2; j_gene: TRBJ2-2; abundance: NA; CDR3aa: CASSQDPGGSRGELFF; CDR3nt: TGTGCCAGCAGCCAAGATCCAGGGGGAAGCAGGGGGGAGCTGTTTTTT
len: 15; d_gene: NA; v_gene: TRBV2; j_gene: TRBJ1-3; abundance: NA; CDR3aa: CASTRSQVYGNTIYF; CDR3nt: TGTGCCAGCACACGGTCACAGGTGTATGGAAACACCATATATTTT
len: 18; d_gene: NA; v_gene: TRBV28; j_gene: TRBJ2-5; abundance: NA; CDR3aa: CASSSPTGRGSYQETQYF; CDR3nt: TGTGCCAGCAGTTCACCGACAGGAAGGGGGTCGTACCAAGAGACCCAGTACTTC
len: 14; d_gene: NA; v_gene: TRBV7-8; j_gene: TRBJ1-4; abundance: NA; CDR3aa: CASSYRRGDEKLFF; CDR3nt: TGTGCCAGCAGCTACCGTCGGGGGGATGAAAAACTGTTTTTT